The present T cell receptor beta chain was sequenced within a study of PD-1 blockade in classical Hodgkin lymphoma. In every patient, relapse followed autologous stem cell transplantation, while exposure to brentuximab vedotin differed. When best responses were assessed, they were complete response, partial response or progressive disease. Sequenced by immunoSEQ multiplex PCR; TCRdb stores in-frame clones only, minus some. This table holds about 22,000 clones, around three quarters found once. The CDR3 runs to 15 residues. Germline V CDR1 and CDR2: MDHEN, SYDVKM. V was trimmed by 6 bases and J by 2 bases, leaving 15 bases between them.

Sequenced here: peripheral blood mononuclear cells (PBMCs), sampled before the second cycle of nivolumab. The chain couples TRBV28 to TRBJ2-3; D is unclear. The TCR comes from a human donor with classical Hodgkin lymphoma. The CDR3 DNA reads as TGTGCCAGCAGCCAGACCCTCCACCCCACAGATACGCAGTATTTT. It encodes CASSQTLHPTDTQYF. The full variable domain, completed using reference TRBV28 and TRBJ2-3, is DVKVTQSSRYLVKRTGEKVFLECVQDMDHENMFWYRQDPGLGLRLIYFSYDVKMKEKGDIPEGYSVSREKKERFSLILESASTNQTSMYLCASSQTLHPTDTQYFGPGTRLTVL.